A selection of T cell receptor beta chains follows, all from one sample in a study of T cell repertoires in cytomegalovirus infection. TCRdb itself ran the reads through MiXCR, one entry per CDR3 protein. The table shows 360,000 or so distinct CDR3 sequences, with about 32% occurring only once. Which antigens these TCRs recognize remains unknown. This sample comprised cultured PBMCs, obtained from culture after CMV antigen stimulation. The receptor source for this set is a human donor in good health (CMV status not recorded). Some clones in this sample may be carry-over from other donors' samples. Each CDR3 is given with its conserved first and last residue.

j_call: TRBJ2-1; v_call: TRBV5-5; cdr3_aa: CASSTTSGYNEQFF
j_call: TRBJ1-5; v_call: TRBV4-3; cdr3_aa: CASSQEWGDQPQHF
j_call: TRBJ2-1; v_call: TRBV20-1; cdr3_aa: CSARRAYGQARHNEQFF
j_call: TRBJ2-1; v_call: TRBV12-3/TRBV12-4; cdr3_aa: CASRGGVSGVSHRYNEQFF
j_call: TRBJ2-3; v_call: TRBV11-3; cdr3_aa: CASSLGYTDTQYF
j_call: TRBJ1-1; v_call: TRBV6-2/TRBV6-3; cdr3_aa: CASSYLRGSRNTEAFF
j_call: TRBJ1-1; v_call: TRBV28; cdr3_aa: CASSPDPASTEAFF
j_call: TRBJ2-5; v_call: TRBV10-3; cdr3_aa: CAIKRAGGIQETQYF
j_call: TRBJ1-2; v_call: TRBV7-2; cdr3_aa: CASSSDRGLNYGYTF
j_call: TRBJ1-3; v_call: TRBV7-9; cdr3_aa: CASTDGGLGGNTIYF
j_call: TRBJ1-4; v_call: TRBV7-9; cdr3_aa: CASSFRDGNEKLFF
j_call: TRBJ2-3; v_call: TRBV12-3/TRBV12-4; cdr3_aa: CASRGPHLVTQYF
j_call: TRBJ2-7; v_call: TRBV12-3/TRBV12-4; cdr3_aa: CASRPGQGLSYEQYF
j_call: TRBJ1-1; v_call: TRBV12-3/TRBV12-4; cdr3_aa: CASSFRGRATEAFF
j_call: TRBJ2-1; v_call: TRBV12-3/TRBV12-4; cdr3_aa: CASTDSGRENEQFF
j_call: TRBJ2-1; v_call: TRBV20-1; cdr3_aa: CSARDLIAGVPEQFF
j_call: TRBJ2-7; v_call: TRBV7-2; cdr3_aa: CASSLYLSGTGAYEQYF
j_call: TRBJ1-1; v_call: TRBV12-3/TRBV12-4; cdr3_aa: CASSLGGVLAFF
j_call: TRBJ2-5; v_call: TRBV10-3; cdr3_aa: CAISDRTGGSETQYF
j_call: TRBJ2-7; v_call: TRBV7-2; cdr3_aa: CASSLSGRRNEQYF
j_call: TRBJ1-3; v_call: TRBV4-1; cdr3_aa: CASSRPSGDGNTIYF
j_call: TRBJ2-3; v_call: TRBV14; cdr3_aa: CASSPWNTDTQYF
j_call: TRBJ2-1; v_call: TRBV20-1; cdr3_aa: CSADTVAGGAYNEQFF
j_call: TRBJ2-3; v_call: TRBV7-9; cdr3_aa: CASSSPGTSNADTQYF
j_call: TRBJ2-1; v_call: TRBV10-3; cdr3_aa: CAARPGLAANEQFF
j_call: TRBJ2-7; v_call: TRBV7-8; cdr3_aa: CASSYPLASSYEQYF
j_call: TRBJ2-5; v_call: TRBV6-5; cdr3_aa: CASSTTSPSQETQYF
j_call: TRBJ1-6; v_call: TRBV4-3; cdr3_aa: CASSQDAYSPLHF
j_call: TRBJ2-3; v_call: TRBV7-2; cdr3_aa: CASSGSRSTDTQYF
j_call: TRBJ2-5; v_call: TRBV7-2; cdr3_aa: CASSLDGLAGETQYF
j_call: TRBJ2-1; v_call: TRBV19; cdr3_aa: CASSISPGGVKNEQFF
j_call: TRBJ1-1; v_call: TRBV19; cdr3_aa: CASIDRFEAFF
j_call: TRBJ1-6; v_call: TRBV7-2; cdr3_aa: CASSLMSRGASPLHF
j_call: TRBJ2-2; v_call: TRBV6-6; cdr3_aa: CASSPLWTGIVPGELFF
j_call: TRBJ2-1; v_call: TRBV10-3; cdr3_aa: CAISDGTSGLNEQFF